This paragraph reports one T cell receptor (beta chain). The CDR3 has 15 amino acids. Losses at the gene ends were 4 bases for V and 1 base for J; bases not matched to a gene: 4. From germline, CDR1 is SGHTA and CDR2 FQGTGA. This record belongs to a study of patients and donors after allogeneic stem cell transplantation. One entry per CDR3 protein results from TCRdb running MiXCR on the RT-PCR reads. Among roughly 180,000 distinct CDR3 sequences listed, roughly 40% were seen once. Sequencing used blood, either unsorted or a sorted T cell fraction (not recorded which). This receptor was obtained from a human donor who was either an allogeneic HSCT recipient or a stem cell or donor lymphocyte infusion donor (not recorded which). It is not recorded whose cells these are; they may come from a transplant donor. The chain carries TRBV7-3 and TRBJ2-1; 7 nucleotides match TRBD2. CDR3 region: CASSSLAGSYNEQFF. In DNA, the CDR3 is TGTGCCAGCAGCTCTTTAGCGGGTTCCTACAATGAGCAGTTCTTC.